What follows are 13 T cell receptor beta chains derived from one specimen sequenced in a study of vaccination effects on CD4 cells after COVID-19. Clones were sequenced by immunoSEQ multiplex PCR, and TCRdb holds only the in-frame ones, with some missing. The sample yields approximately 47,000 clones, around 70% seen once. Their antigens are not known. At the end of about 9 days of culture, CD4+ T cells were isolated. Vaccine administered to participants consisted of two doses of either BNT162b2 or mRNA-1273. This specimen was CD4+ T cells from PBMCs cultured without peptide, taken after COVID-19 vaccination. All receptors derive from a human donor who received a COVID-19 vaccine.

The gene calls are TRBV19 and TRBJ2-7; 7 bases line up with TRBD1. J was trimmed by 3 bases and V by 7 bases; bases with no gene match: 6. The CDR3 extends over 13 amino acids. Germline V gives CDR1 LNHDA, CDR2 SQIVND (reference sequence). CDR3 sequence reads: CASKKGQSYEQYF. The DNA of the CDR3 is TGTGCCAGTAAAAAGGGACAGAGCTACGAGCAGTACTTC.

The rearrangement links TRBV18 to TRBJ1-3; 7 bases line up with TRBD1. The germline V gene has CDR1 KGHSH and CDR2 LQKENI. The CDR3 has 14 residues. Trimming took 0 bases from V and 7 from J; bases not matched to a gene: 3. This CDR3 reads CASSPPTGRNTIYF. In DNA, the CDR3 is TGTGCCAGCTCACCACCGACAGGGAGGAACACCATATATTTT.

The V and J genes are TRBV29-1 and TRBJ2-3; maybe TRBD2 (6 bases). CDR1 is SQVTM and CDR2 is ANQGSEA in the germline V gene. Trimming removed 6 bases from V and 0 bases from J, with 13 bases in between. The CDR3 extends over 14 amino acids. CDR3 region: CSVQGGDSTDTQYF. CDR3 DNA sequence: TGCAGCGTCCAAGGCGGGGACAGCACAGATACGCAGTATTTT.

The rearrangement joins TRBV5-1 to TRBJ1-1; 12 positions agree with TRBD1. J gave up 6 bases and V 4 bases, and 7 bases lay outside the gene matches. The CDR3 sequence is 15 residues long. Germline lookup yields CDR1 SGHRS and CDR2 YFSETQ. The CDR3 region has the DNA TGCGCCAGCAGCGACCGGGACAGGGGGCGCCCTGAAGCTTTCTTT. Protein sequence: CASSDRDRGRPEAFF.

The rearrangement uses TRBV3-1 (or the pseudogene TRBV3-2) and TRBJ1-2, with 8 bases lining up with TRBD1. Germline CDR1 LGHDT, CDR2 YNNKEL (reference sequence). The length of the CDR3 is 15 residues. The V gene end was trimmed by 4 bases and the J gene end by 6 bases; junction bases not matched to a gene: 10. The DNA for the CDR3 is TGTGCCAGCAGCCCGAGACAGGGGATAACTGATGGCTACACCTTC. Amino acid sequence: CASSPRQGITDGYTF.

This clone has more than one count but fewer than ten. The chain joins TRBV13 to TRBJ2-7, with D unresolved. Germline assignment: CDR1 PRHDT and CDR2 FYEKMQ (reference sequence). This CDR3 is built from 14 residues. The V gene lost 0 bases and the J gene lost 0 bases, with 6 bases spanning the gap. In DNA form, the CDR3 reads TGTGCCAGCAGCTTAGGTGCCTCCTCCTACGAGCAGTACTTC. This sequence encodes CASSLGASSYEQYF.

CDR3 DNA: TGTGCCAGCAGCACCTCAGATACGCAGTATTTT. As protein: CASSTSDTQYF. The chain links TRBV7-2 to TRBJ2-3; no firm D call. V was clipped by 5 bases and J by 4 bases, with 4 bases between them. The germline CDR1 and CDR2 sequences are SGHTA and FQGNSA. The CDR3 is 11 residues long. Variable domain in full (rest from reference TRBV7-2 and TRBJ2-3): GAGVSQSPSNKVTEKGKDVELRCDPISGHTALYWYRQSLGQGLEFLIYFQGNSAPDKSGLPSDRFSAERTGGSVSTLTIQRTQQEDSAVYLCASSTSDTQYFGPGTRLTVL.

This chain uses TRBV3-1 (or the pseudogene TRBV3-2) with TRBJ1-3, with TRBD1 as a possible D gene (6 bases). The CDR3 length is 17 residues. Trimming cost V 1 base and J 2 bases, with 15 bases left between them. Germline V CDR1 and CDR2: LGHDT, YNNKEL (reference sequence). The CDR3 sequence: CASSQGDRTATGNTIYF. The CDR3 DNA sequence: TGTGCCAGCAGCCAAGGAGACAGGACAGCCACTGGAAACACCATATATTTT.

The chain employs TRBV27 and TRBJ2-5; D is unresolved. The CDR3 length is 13 residues. V shed 6 bases and J shed 5 bases, with 13 bases lying between them. Germline loops: CDR1 MNHEY, CDR2 SMNVEV (reference sequence). The DNA of the CDR3 is TGTGCCAGCAGCCCCCCTTCACGGGAGACCCAGTACTTC. It encodes CASSPPSRETQYF.

The rearrangement joins TRBV6-5 to TRBJ1-2; no reliable D call. Germline CDR1 reads MNHEY; CDR2 reads SVGAGI. V was cut by 3 bases and J by 2 bases, with 13 bases left in between. The length of the CDR3 is 15 residues. The DNA of the CDR3 is TGTGCCAGCAGTTATGACGGGAACTGGAACTATGGCTACACCTTC. It specifies CASSYDGNWNYGYTF.

The chain employs TRBV9 and TRBJ1-4, with D possibly being TRBD1 (6 bases). The V end was cut by 0 bases, the J end by 0 bases, with 12 bases between. The V gene's germline CDR1 is SGDLS and CDR2 YYNGEE. The CDR3 contains 17 residues. Here the CDR3 reads CASSVGDTSATNEKLFF. The CDR3 DNA reads as TGTGCCAGCAGCGTAGGGGACACCTCAGCAACTAATGAAAAACTGTTTTTT. The whole variable domain, filled in from reference TRBV9 and TRBJ1-4, reads DSGVTQTPKHLITATGQRVTLRCSPRSGDLSVYWYQQSLDQGLQFLIQYYNGEERAKGNILERFSAQQFPDLHSELNLSSLELGDSALYFCASSVGDTSATNEKLFFGSGTQLSVL.

The genes are TRBV7-9 and TRBJ1-5; weak D call: TRBD1 (5 bases). V lost 0 bases to trimming and J lost 5 bases, with 11 bases between them. The CDR3 contains 15 residues. Per the germline V gene, CDR1 is SEHNR and CDR2 is FQNEAQ (reference sequence). The CDR3 spells CASSLAGDPYQPQHF. The CDR3, as DNA: TGTGCCAGCAGCTTAGCGGGGGACCCATATCAGCCCCAGCATTTT.

V gene TRBV3-1 (or the pseudogene TRBV3-2) combines with J gene TRBJ2-7; D possibly corresponds to TRBD1 (5 bases). The V end lost 1 base, the J end lost 1 base, and 11 bases lay between the germline ends. The CDR3 has 15 residues. Per the germline V gene, CDR1 is LGHDT and CDR2 is YNNKEL (reference sequence). The chain's CDR3 is CASSQGPGYSYEQYF. The CDR3 DNA sequence: TGTGCCAGCAGCCAAGGACCAGGGTATTCCTACGAGCAGTACTTC.